The rows below give T cell receptor beta chains drawn from one sample of a study of early T cells in non-severe SARS-CoV-2 infection. TCRdb recomputed calls from the 5' RACE reads with MiXCR, one row per CDR3 protein. The sample lists roughly 20,000 distinct CDR3 sequences, under 5% seen once, with about 1.5% in the top ten. The specimen was whole blood. Receptors originate from an adult who was a healthcare worker with PCR-confirmed SARS-CoV-2 infection or an uninfected control (not recorded which). Each CDR3 is given with its conserved first and last residue. The order of the fields is clone size, V gene, D gene, J gene, CDR3 protein, CDR3 DNA. D genes are given only for firm matches. Clone size appears in some rows only: once, few, many, or a class for an expanded clone.

size: few; V: TRBV7-8; D: -; J: TRBJ1-1; CDR3: CASSLAEGTRVDAEAFF; DNA: TGTGCCAGCAGCTTAGCGGAAGGTACCAGGGTGGACGCTGAAGCTTTCTTT
size: few; V: TRBV7-9; D: -; J: TRBJ2-1; CDR3: CASSPTKGGGLGNEQFF; DNA: TGTGCCAGCAGCCCGACGAAAGGAGGCGGTCTAGGCAATGAGCAGTTCTTC
size: -; V: TRBV30; D: TRBD1; J: TRBJ2-7; CDR3: CAWRSGTGAYEQYF; DNA: TGTGCCTGGAGGTCCGGGACAGGGGCCTACGAGCAGTACTTC
size: medium-sized; V: TRBV4-3; D: TRBD2; J: TRBJ2-1; CDR3: CASSPRTSGGPHSYNEQFF; DNA: TGCGCCAGCAGCCCCCGGACTAGCGGGGGGCCACACTCCTACAATGAGCAGTTCTTC
size: many; V: TRBV6-7; D: -; J: TRBJ2-7; CDR3: CASNNYEQYF; DNA: TGTGCCAGCAATAACTACGAGCAGTACTTC
size: medium-sized; V: TRBV28; D: -; J: TRBJ2-1; CDR3: CASSYQGGSGNEQFF; DNA: TGTGCCAGCAGTTACCAAGGAGGTAGCGGCAATGAGCAGTTCTTC
size: many; V: TRBV11-3; D: -; J: TRBJ2-3; CDR3: CASSPRDARDTQYF; DNA: TGTGCCAGCAGCCCCCGGGACGCCCGAGATACGCAGTATTTT
size: few; V: TRBV12-3/TRBV12-4; D: -; J: TRBJ1-1; CDR3: CASSSRLENTEAFF; DNA: TGTGCCAGCAGTTCCCGACTAGAGAACACTGAAGCTTTCTTT
size: many; V: TRBV13; D: TRBD1; J: TRBJ2-7; CDR3: CASSPLPGQGYEQYF; DNA: TGTGCCAGCAGCCCACTACCGGGACAGGGCTACGAGCAGTACTTC
size: medium-sized; V: TRBV25-1; D: -; J: TRBJ1-1; CDR3: CASTSQGHTEAFF; DNA: TGTGCCAGCACGTCCCAGGGGCACACTGAAGCTTTCTTT
size: many; V: TRBV2; D: TRBD2; J: TRBJ2-6; CDR3: CASSVSAPTSGRIAGANVLTF; DNA: TGTGCCAGCAGTGTAAGCGCCCCAACTAGCGGTCGGATTGCTGGGGCCAACGTCCTGACTTTC
size: medium-sized; V: TRBV6-5; D: -; J: TRBJ1-2; CDR3: CASGRQVNYGYTF; DNA: TGTGCCAGCGGGCGCCAGGTCAACTATGGCTACACCTTC
size: many; V: TRBV29-1; D: TRBD1; J: TRBJ1-2; CDR3: CSVEDPGGRGYTF; DNA: TGCAGCGTTGAAGATCCAGGGGGTCGCGGCTACACCTTC
size: many; V: TRBV29-1; D: -; J: TRBJ1-1; CDR3: CSAPAGGGMNTEAFF; DNA: TGCAGCGCCCCAGCCGGGGGCGGGATGAACACTGAAGCTTTCTTT
size: medium-sized; V: TRBV5-1; D: -; J: TRBJ1-5; CDR3: CASSLEVGGQPQHF; DNA: TGCGCCAGCAGCTTGGAGGTGGGGGGTCAGCCCCAGCATTTT
size: many; V: TRBV7-8; D: -; J: TRBJ2-1; CDR3: CASSLALDTQPSYNEQFF; DNA: TGTGCCAGCAGCTTAGCCCTGGACACTCAGCCCTCCTACAATGAGCAGTTCTTC
size: many; V: TRBV30; D: TRBD1; J: TRBJ2-3; CDR3: CAWNRQGNTDTQYF; DNA: TGTGCCTGGAACCGACAGGGAAACACAGATACGCAGTATTTT
size: many; V: TRBV5-6; D: TRBD1; J: TRBJ1-3; CDR3: CASSLYTGALAGNTIYF; DNA: TGTGCCAGCAGCTTGTATACAGGGGCCCTGGCTGGAAACACCATATATTTT
size: many; V: TRBV30; D: -; J: TRBJ2-1; CDR3: CAWTNVEGPYDEQFF; DNA: TGTGCCTGGACGAATGTTGAGGGGCCCTACGATGAGCAGTTCTTC
size: medium-sized; V: TRBV5-6; D: -; J: TRBJ1-1; CDR3: CASSLISEMNTEAFF; DNA: TGTGCCAGCAGCTTGATTTCAGAAATGAACACTGAAGCTTTCTTT
size: many; V: TRBV6-1; D: -; J: TRBJ2-3; CDR3: CASTYSTDTQYF; DNA: TGTGCCAGCACCTACTCCACAGATACGCAGTATTTT
size: many; V: TRBV7-2; D: -; J: TRBJ2-2; CDR3: CASSPTGANTGELFF; DNA: TGTGCCAGCAGCCCAACGGGTGCGAACACCGGGGAGCTGTTTTTT
size: few; V: TRBV10-2; D: TRBD2; J: TRBJ2-1; CDR3: CASSSSAGGLGNEQFF; DNA: TGCGCCAGCAGTTCTTCAGCGGGGGGGCTTGGCAATGAGCAGTTCTTC
size: few; V: TRBV10-3; D: -; J: TRBJ1-2; CDR3: CAISESPRGYGYTF; DNA: TGTGCCATCAGTGAGTCACCCAGGGGCTATGGCTACACCTTC
size: many; V: TRBV29-1; D: -; J: TRBJ1-5; CDR3: CSVRGGPGNQPQHF; DNA: TGCAGCGTTAGGGGTGGCCCTGGCAATCAGCCCCAGCATTTT
size: many; V: TRBV3-1; D: TRBD2; J: TRBJ2-1; CDR3: CASSQELAGANEQFF; DNA: TGTGCCAGCAGCCAAGAACTAGCGGGGGCCAATGAGCAGTTCTTC
size: many; V: TRBV7-2; D: -; J: TRBJ2-2; CDR3: CASSMGPNTGELFF; DNA: TGTGCCAGCAGCATGGGACCGAACACCGGGGAGCTGTTTTTT
size: many; V: TRBV20-1; D: -; J: TRBJ1-1; CDR3: CSARGGQGNLAEAFF; DNA: TGCAGTGCTCGGGGGGGCCAGGGTAACTTGGCTGAAGCTTTCTTT
size: many; V: TRBV2; D: -; J: TRBJ2-1; CDR3: CASRPTSSEQFF; DNA: TGTGCCAGCAGACCTACTAGCTCTGAGCAGTTCTTC
size: many; V: TRBV7-3; D: -; J: TRBJ1-1; CDR3: CASSLLGTGNTEAFF; DNA: TGTGCCAGCAGCTTATTAGGAACTGGAAACACTGAAGCTTTCTTT
size: many; V: TRBV5-1; D: TRBD2; J: TRBJ2-7; CDR3: CASSSVGTSDEQYF; DNA: TGCGCCAGCAGCTCGGTAGGGACTAGTGACGAGCAGTACTTC
size: few; V: TRBV5-5; D: -; J: TRBJ1-1; CDR3: CASSLGRPNTEAFF; DNA: TGTGCCAGCAGCTTGGGACGGCCGAACACTGAAGCTTTCTTT
size: many; V: TRBV7-9; D: -; J: TRBJ1-5; CDR3: CASSLDGVNQPQHF; DNA: TGTGCCAGCAGCTTAGACGGAGTCAATCAGCCCCAGCATTTT
size: few; V: TRBV2; D: -; J: TRBJ2-2; CDR3: CASSEGPLTGELFF; DNA: TGTGCCAGCAGTGAAGGGCCCCTCACCGGGGAGCTGTTTTTT
size: many; V: TRBV6-6; D: TRBD1; J: TRBJ2-1; CDR3: CASSLDRGRNEQFF; DNA: TGTGCCAGCAGTTTGGACAGGGGAAGGAATGAGCAGTTCTTC
size: -; V: TRBV20-1; D: TRBD2; J: TRBJ2-3; CDR3: CSATGTSGGAGDTQYF; DNA: TGCAGTGCTACCGGGACTAGCGGGGGGGCTGGAGATACGCAGTATTTT
size: -; V: TRBV10-3; D: TRBD1; J: TRBJ2-3; CDR3: CAISDGQGATDTQYF; DNA: TGTGCCATCAGTGACGGGCAGGGGGCGACAGATACGCAGTATTTT
size: many; V: TRBV3-1; D: TRBD1; J: TRBJ2-2; CDR3: CASSQAGTGASNTGELFF; DNA: TGTGCCAGCAGCCAAGCTGGGACAGGCGCCTCGAACACCGGGGAGCTGTTTTTT
size: many; V: TRBV29-1; D: -; J: TRBJ1-1; CDR3: CSVDPTGNTEAFF; DNA: TGCAGCGTTGATCCCACTGGGAACACTGAAGCTTTCTTT
size: many; V: TRBV6-1; D: -; J: TRBJ2-5; CDR3: CASRDRQETQYF; DNA: TGTGCCAGCAGGGACAGACAAGAGACCCAGTACTTC
size: many; V: TRBV3-1; D: TRBD1; J: TRBJ1-1; CDR3: CASSHDRGSTEAFF; DNA: TGTGCCAGCAGCCATGACAGGGGGAGCACTGAAGCTTTCTTT
size: many; V: TRBV7-9; D: -; J: TRBJ2-3; CDR3: CASSSPRRVMGFTDTQYF; DNA: TGTGCCAGCAGCTCTCCTAGGCGCGTGATGGGCTTCACAGATACGCAGTATTTT
size: few; V: TRBV7-6; D: -; J: TRBJ2-5; CDR3: CASSHNRAGQETQYF; DNA: TGTGCCAGCAGCCACAACAGGGCGGGGCAAGAGACCCAGTACTTC
size: many; V: TRBV12-3/TRBV12-4; D: -; J: TRBJ1-4; CDR3: CASSLWGGDEKLFF; DNA: TGTGCCAGCAGTTTATGGGGTGGCGATGAAAAACTGTTTTTT
size: -; V: TRBV5-1; D: -; J: TRBJ1-1; CDR3: CASSLVRGEPMNTEAFF; DNA: TGCGCCAGCAGCTTGGTTCGTGGGGAGCCAATGAACACTGAAGCTTTCTTT